These 8 T cell receptor beta chains were all obtained from the same sample, sequenced in a study of blood T cells in healthy people across ages. PCR was performed a second time for roughly 7 to 12 cycles using a sample-barcoded 5' primer and a J-beta primer mix. In TCRdb, the 5' RACE reads were re-called with MiXCR into one record per CDR3 protein. This sample carries 1.4 million to 1.5 million distinct CDR3 sequences, 35% to 45% of them seen once, and the ten largest clones take less than 8%. The sequenced material came from blood. The source of these receptors is a woman aged 18 to 35 in good health.

This clonotype appeared a few times. The rearrangement links TRBV28 to TRBJ2-7; TRBD2 matches 7 bases. With 4 bases clipped from V and 0 bases from J, the junction kept 6 bases outside the gene matches. This CDR3 region has 15 residues. Germline V gene lookup returns CDR1 MDHEN and CDR2 SYDVKM. This CDR3 is CASSSLAALSYEQYF. Written as DNA, the CDR3 is TGTGCCAGCAGTTCCCTAGCGGCCCTCTCCTACGAGCAGTACTTC.

This clonotype has just a few counts. The V gene is TRBV20-1, the J gene TRBJ1-1; 7 bases are a match to TRBD1. The germline V gene encodes CDR1 DFQATT and CDR2 SNEGSKA (reference sequence). This CDR3 region has 11 residues. Trimming cost V 8 bases and J 5 bases; bases outside gene matches: 5. The CDR3 region has the DNA TGCAGTACAGGGGTACTGACTGAAGCTTTCTTT. Protein: CSTGVLTEAFF.

This clonotype was counted ten times or more. V is TRBV12-3 or TRBV12-4 and J is TRBJ2-6; possible D gene TRBD2, 5 bases. The CDR3 covers 14 residues. V lost 6 bases and J lost 0, with 6 bases in between. The CDR3 sequence: CASRAGSGANVLTF. The CDR3 nucleotides read TGTGCCAGCAGGGCGGGCTCTGGGGCCAACGTCCTGACTTTC.

The rearrangement uses TRBV4-1 and TRBJ2-4, with unresolved D. The J call may be in error: the DNA end matches TRBJ2-7 better. Germline V gene sequence: CDR1 MGHRA, CDR2 YSYEKL. CDR3 length equals 14 residues. CDR3 in amino acids: CASSQSLVAYEQYF. The CDR3 DNA reads TGCGCCAGCAGCCAATCCTTAGTAGCCTACGAGCAGTACTTC.

This clonotype was counted only a few times. V gene TRBV29-1 combines with J gene TRBJ2-5; D remains unclear. The end of the DNA aligns better with TRBJ2-7, so the J call may be wrong. The CDR3 runs 10 residues. In germline, CDR1 is SQVTM, CDR2 ANQGSEA. As DNA, the CDR3 is TGCAGCGTCCCTGGGGTCGAGCAGTACTTC. Translating it yields CSVPGVEQYF.

This sequence joins TRBV3-1 and TRBJ2-5; D is uncertain. The germline V and J ends were trimmed by 3 bases and 11 bases, with 16 bases remaining between them. The CDR3 consists of 13 residues. Germline V gene sequence: CDR1 LGHDT, CDR2 YNNKEL (reference sequence). CDR3 sequence: CASSHDSYNEQYF. The DNA for the CDR3 is TGTGCCAGCAGCCACGACTCCTACAATGAGCAGTACTTC.

This clonotype was detected only a few times. J is TRBJ2-1 and V is TRBV20-1; perhaps TRBD2 as D (6 bases). V shed 0 bases and J shed 1 base, with 10 bases lying between them. The CDR3 is 15 residues long. CDR1 DFQATT and CDR2 SNEGSKA come from the germline V gene (reference sequence). The CDR3 bases are TGCAGTGCTAGAGAACGCGGGGTTTCCTACAATGAGCAGTTCTTC. It specifies CSARERGVSYNEQFF.

This chain links TRBV14 with TRBJ1-2, with D unclear. Germline loops: CDR1 SGHDN, CDR2 FVKESK. V was cut by 3 bases and J by 4 bases, with 18 bases left in between. This CDR3 comprises 16 residues. CDR3 DNA sequence: TGTGCCAGCAGCCAGGTTCTGGGCCTCTTACCCTATGGCTACACCTTC. It encodes CASSQVLGLLPYGYTF.